This T cell receptor beta chain comes out of a study of blood T cell repertoires in COVID-19. Study-level information: Donors in the United States, Italy and Spain gave samples during acute or convalescent COVID-19. T cells, B-cell-depleted T cells, or PBMCs provided the cDNA or gDNA that served as material.

This CDR3 is built from 15 residues. V gave up 3 bases and J gave up 3 bases, with 12 bases separating them. Germline CDR1 reads LNHDA; CDR2 reads SQIVND (reference sequence). Recruits, aged roughly 18 to 100 years, lived in 20 to 30 US areas. Cohort 3 recovery required two negative PCRs, clearance, or symptom resolution. Some clones are missing from TCRdb's copy, which holds only in-frame ones; the method was immunoSEQ multiplex PCR. The data hold about 260,000 clones, with roughly 88% observed a single time. The source material was PBMCs or T cells enriched from blood (not recorded which). This chain connects TRBV19 to TRBJ2-1; no definite D call. The receptor comes from a woman between 50 and 59 years old who had recovered from COVID-19. The DNA of the CDR3 is TGTGCCAGTAGTATTTCACTTTCCTTCTACAATGAGCAGTTCTTC. It translates to CASSISLSFYNEQFF.